Listed below are T cell receptor beta chains from one sample, sequenced in a study of T cells in Graves' hyperthyroidism and ophthalmopathy. TCRdb processed the multiplex PCR reads anew with MiXCR; each CDR3 protein has one entry. Of over 250,000 distinct CDR3 sequences listed, roughly 15% are singletons. The sample consisted of blood. The receptors were gathered from a woman between 40 and 50 years old with Graves' ophthalmopathy. CDR3s include the opening cysteine and the closing phenylalanine or tryptophan. The D gene is left open where the match is weak. Clone size is stated in some rows and not others, as once, few, many or a class when expanded.

d_call j_call v_call clone_size cdr3_nt cdr3_aa
TRBD2 TRBJ2-7 TRBV20-1 NA TGCAGTGCATTAGCGGGAGCTCGATGGGAGCAGTACTTC CSALAGARWEQYF
TRBD2 TRBJ2-3 TRBV24-1 many TGTGCCACCAGTGATCCTGCGACTAGCTGGGGCACAGATACGCAGTATTTT CATSDPATSWGTDTQYF
NA TRBJ1-3 TRBV9 few TGTGCCAGCAGCGAAAGAGGGGTATACTCTGGAAACACCATATATTTT CASSERGVYSGNTIYF
TRBD2 TRBJ2-3 TRBV7-9 many TGTGCCAGCAGCTTCGGCGGGGGGCCAAGCACAGATACGCAGTATTTT CASSFGGGPSTDTQYF
NA TRBJ2-5 TRBV2 many TGTGCCAGCGGGGGGACACGCACGGGGGAGACCCAGTACTTC CASGGTRTGETQYF
NA TRBJ2-7 TRBV20-1 few TGCAGTGCTAGAGATCCGACCGGGTCCTACGAGCAGTACTTC CSARDPTGSYEQYF
NA TRBJ1-4 TRBV25-1 many TGTGCCAGCAGTGATGGCCCCTCAGCACCCGAGAATGAAAAACTGTTTTTT CASSDGPSAPENEKLFF
NA TRBJ1-5 TRBV20-1 NA TGCAGTGCTAGACCACAGGGAGGAAGGCAGCCCCAGCATTTT CSARPQGGRQPQHF
NA TRBJ1-1 TRBV19 NA TGTGCCAGTAGTATAGCCCCGTCAGGGAACGCTGAAGCTTTCTTT CASSIAPSGNAEAFF
TRBD1 TRBJ1-1 TRBV11-1 many TGTGCCAGCAGCCCCCCCCCGGGACAGCTCACTGAAGCTTTCTTT CASSPPPGQLTEAFF
TRBD2 TRBJ2-7 TRBV30 many TGTGCCTGGAGTGTATCCAGCGGGAACGAGCAGTACTTC CAWSVSSGNEQYF
NA TRBJ1-1 TRBV13 many TGTGCCAGCAGCTTATCGGCTTTAAAGGGGGACACTGAAGCTTTCTTT CASSLSALKGDTEAFF
NA TRBJ1-1 TRBV3-1 many TGTGCCAGCAGCCAAGTGACATCTGAAGCTTTCTTT CASSQVTSEAFF
NA TRBJ1-5 TRBV28 once TGTGCCACCCAAGGGTATGGGGGCGGGCAGCCCCAGCATTTT CATQGYGGGQPQHF
TRBD2 TRBJ2-2 TRBV29-1 many TGCAGCGTCGAGCGGGAGTGGGGTACCGGGGAGCTGTTTTTT CSVEREWGTGELFF
NA TRBJ2-5 TRBV6-1 many TGTGCCAGCTCTCAGCGGGTACGAAGTGGAGAGACCCAGTACTTC CASSQRVRSGETQYF
NA TRBJ1-1 TRBV11-1 NA TGTGCCAGCAGCCCTATGGACCTAAACACTGAAGCTTTCTTT CASSPMDLNTEAFF
TRBD2 TRBJ2-3 TRBV11-2 few TGTGCCAGCAGCTCTACTAGCGGGGGGCCGTTCACAGATACGCAGTATTTT CASSSTSGGPFTDTQYF
NA TRBJ1-2 TRBV29-1 few TGCAGCGCTGGCGACAGGCCACCTAACTATGGCTACACCTTC CSAGDRPPNYGYTF
NA TRBJ1-2 TRBV6-1 many TGTGCCAGCAGTGACCCCAGGAACGATAACTATGGCTACACCTTC CASSDPRNDNYGYTF
NA TRBJ1-2 TRBV19 many TGTGCCAGTAGTATAGAGGGGGGACGCATCATCTATGGCTACACCTTC CASSIEGGRIIYGYTF
NA TRBJ2-5 TRBV19 many TGTGCCAGTAGTATGGAGAGGCGGGAGACCCAGTACTTC CASSMERRETQYF
NA TRBJ1-6 TRBV20-1 few TGCAGTGCTAGAGATGTGGGATCACCCCTCCACTTT CSARDVGSPLHF
TRBD2 TRBJ2-1 TRBV18 NA TGTGCCAGCCAAACGGGACTAGCGGGGCTTTCCTACAATGAGCAGTTCTTC CASQTGLAGLSYNEQFF
NA TRBJ2-6 TRBV3-1 NA TGTGCCAGCAGCTCCCGGCCTGGGGCCAACGTCCTGACTTTC CASSSRPGANVLTF
TRBD1 TRBJ1-2 TRBV6-4 many TGTGCCAGCAGTGACGGGACAGGGAGGTCCTATGGCTACACCTTC CASSDGTGRSYGYTF
TRBD1 TRBJ1-2 TRBV29-1 NA TGCAGCGTTTGGACAGGGGCTAACTATGGCTACACCTTC CSVWTGANYGYTF
NA TRBJ1-2 TRBV7-9 few TGTGCCAGCAGCCTACGCCGACAGGCCACACTGGGTGGCTACACCTTC CASSLRRQATLGGYTF
NA TRBJ1-1 TRBV10-3 many TGTGCCATCAGTGAGTCGACCAGGGGCGCTGAAGCTTTCTTT CAISESTRGAEAFF
NA TRBJ1-5 TRBV2 NA TGTGCCAGCACCCGGGGAAACCGCAATCAGCCCCAGCATTTT CASTRGNRNQPQHF
TRBD1 TRBJ1-2 TRBV2 many TGTGCCAGCAGCGGAACAGGGGTAGTAGGGTATGGCTACACCTTC CASSGTGVVGYGYTF
NA TRBJ2-5 TRBV20-1 many TGCAGTGCTCGCGGGACGGAAGCCCAAGAGACCCAGTACTTC CSARGTEAQETQYF
NA TRBJ1-3 TRBV28 many TGTGCCAGCAGTCCGACAACCTTTTCTGGACACACCATATATTTT CASSPTTFSGHTIYF
NA TRBJ1-2 TRBV11-3 many TGTGCCAGCAGCCCGGAAGGAGGGCTCTATGGCTACACCTTC CASSPEGGLYGYTF
NA TRBJ2-3 TRBV5-6 many TGTGCCAGCAGCCTCCCCGACCGGGAGAGAGGACAGTATTTT CASSLPDRERGQYF
NA TRBJ2-7 TRBV3-1 few TGTGCCAGCAGCCAAGGAAAGGGGGGGCAGTACTTC CASSQGKGGQYF
NA TRBJ2-1 TRBV4-1 NA TGCGCCAGCAGCCGCTCCCAGGTCGATGAGCAGTTCTTC CASSRSQVDEQFF
NA TRBJ2-7 TRBV7-9 NA TGTGCCAGCTCAGGGGAGTCTTCTGACGAGCAGTACTTC CASSGESSDEQYF
NA TRBJ1-2 TRBV2 many TGTGCCAGCAGACCCTCAGGGGTCTGGAACTATGGCTACACCTTC CASRPSGVWNYGYTF
NA TRBJ2-1 TRBV11-2 many TGTGCCAGCAGCTTAGATAGAGGCCGAAGCTCCTACAATGAGCAGTTCTTC CASSLDRGRSSYNEQFF